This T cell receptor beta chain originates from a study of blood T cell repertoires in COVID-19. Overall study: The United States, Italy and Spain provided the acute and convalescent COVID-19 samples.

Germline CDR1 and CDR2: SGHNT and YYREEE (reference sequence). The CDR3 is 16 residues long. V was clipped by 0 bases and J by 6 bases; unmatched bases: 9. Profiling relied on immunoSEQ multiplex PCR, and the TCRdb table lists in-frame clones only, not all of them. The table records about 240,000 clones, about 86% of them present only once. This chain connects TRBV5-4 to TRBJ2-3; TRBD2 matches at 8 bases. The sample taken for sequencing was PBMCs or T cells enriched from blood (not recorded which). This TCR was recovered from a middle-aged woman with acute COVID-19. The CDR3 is CASSLGSGRFTDTQYF. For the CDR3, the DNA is TGTGCCAGCAGCTTGGGCAGCGGGAGATTCACCGATACGCAGTATTTT.